This entry features one T cell receptor beta chain sequence. The antigen is not known. These data originate in a study of blood T cells in healthy people across ages. Alongside a J-beta primer mix, a sample-barcoded 5' primer served in a second PCR lasting about 7 to 11 cycles. Each CDR3 protein gets one entry after TCRdb re-called the 5' RACE reads with MiXCR. This sample has around 900,000 distinct CDR3 sequences, with 29% found just once. General observations from the study: TCR beta diversity, measured per million T cells, fell in a roughly linear way with age.

Germline-derived CDR1 and CDR2 are SEHNR and FQNEAQ (reference sequence). The CDR3 loop spans 14 amino acids. Trimming took 5 bases from V and 3 from J, leaving 13 bases between them. The receptor was isolated from a woman aged 80 or over in good health. The chain has TRBV7-9 and TRBJ1-1; no firm D call. Input material: blood. CDR3 sequence: CASSPTAGDTEAFF. Written as DNA, the CDR3 is TGTGCCAGCAGCCCGACCGCCGGTGACACTGAAGCTTTCTTT.